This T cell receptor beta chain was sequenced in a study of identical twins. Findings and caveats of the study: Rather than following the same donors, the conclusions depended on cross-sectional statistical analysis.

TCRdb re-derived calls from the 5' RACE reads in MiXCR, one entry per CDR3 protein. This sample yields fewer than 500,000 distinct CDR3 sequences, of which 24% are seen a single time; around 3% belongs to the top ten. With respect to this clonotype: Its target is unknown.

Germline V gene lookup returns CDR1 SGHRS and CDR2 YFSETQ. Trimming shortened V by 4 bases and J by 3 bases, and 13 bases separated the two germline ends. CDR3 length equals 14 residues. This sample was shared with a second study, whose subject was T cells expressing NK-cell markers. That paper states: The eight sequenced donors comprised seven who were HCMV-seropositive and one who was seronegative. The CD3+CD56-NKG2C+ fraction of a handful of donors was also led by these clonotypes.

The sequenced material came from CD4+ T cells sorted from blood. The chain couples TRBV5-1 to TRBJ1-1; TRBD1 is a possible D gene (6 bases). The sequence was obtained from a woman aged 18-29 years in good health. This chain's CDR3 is CASSPYEGDTEAFF. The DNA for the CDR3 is TGCGCCAGCAGCCCGTACGAGGGGGACACTGAAGCTTTCTTT.